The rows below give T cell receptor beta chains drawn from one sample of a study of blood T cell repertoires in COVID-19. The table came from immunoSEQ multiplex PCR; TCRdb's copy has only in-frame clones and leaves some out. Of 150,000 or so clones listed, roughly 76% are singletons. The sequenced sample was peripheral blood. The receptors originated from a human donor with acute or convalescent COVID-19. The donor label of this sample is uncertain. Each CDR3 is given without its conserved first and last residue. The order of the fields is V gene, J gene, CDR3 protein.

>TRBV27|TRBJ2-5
ASSLLRTGGKETQY
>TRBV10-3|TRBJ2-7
AIRTGTYEQY
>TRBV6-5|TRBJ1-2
ASSRDPLTGNGYT
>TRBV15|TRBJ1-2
ATSSLGGLKRDYGYT
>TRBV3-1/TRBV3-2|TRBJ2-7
ASSQGITYEQY
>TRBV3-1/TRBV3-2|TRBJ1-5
ASSQSVSNQPQH
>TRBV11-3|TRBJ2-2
ASRDLGGTGELF
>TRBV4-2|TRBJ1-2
ASSQLNYGYT
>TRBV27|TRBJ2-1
ASSTGLAGPSSYNEQF
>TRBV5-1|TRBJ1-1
ASSVAGGLNTEAF
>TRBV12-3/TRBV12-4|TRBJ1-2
ASSWSGSWGYT
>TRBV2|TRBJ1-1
ASRTGWDRVTEAF
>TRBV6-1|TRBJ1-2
ASSEGRILRDYGYT
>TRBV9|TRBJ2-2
ASSLENGELF
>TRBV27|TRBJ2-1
ASSLGGSNEQF
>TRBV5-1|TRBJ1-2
ASSPPGDYGYT
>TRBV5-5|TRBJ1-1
ASSPPTGLDTEAF
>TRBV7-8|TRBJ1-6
ASSLALGHFNSPLH
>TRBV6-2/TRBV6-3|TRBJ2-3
ASSDIAGVNTDTQY
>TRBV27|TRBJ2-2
ASSAGHTNTGELF
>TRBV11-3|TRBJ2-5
ASSQDRSETQY
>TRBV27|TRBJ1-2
ASRTGPNYGYT
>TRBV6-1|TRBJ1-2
ASSEWEGYGYT
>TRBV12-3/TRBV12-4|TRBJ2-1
ATGLAGYNEQF
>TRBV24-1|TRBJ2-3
ATSDLTSGGTDTQY
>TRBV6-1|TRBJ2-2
ASRQGAGELF
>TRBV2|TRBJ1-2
ASSGDQYGYT
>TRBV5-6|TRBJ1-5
ASSYGTGDHQPQH
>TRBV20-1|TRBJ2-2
SASGGGWNTGELF
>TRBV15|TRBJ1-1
ATSEDRTSTEAF
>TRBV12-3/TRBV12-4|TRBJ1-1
ASSFSRNTEAF
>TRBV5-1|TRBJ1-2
ASSFNRDRALYGYT
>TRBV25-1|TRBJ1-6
ASSSGDNSPLH
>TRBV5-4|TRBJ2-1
ASSSAIIAGKYNEQF
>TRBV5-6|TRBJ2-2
ASSLSGLTGELF
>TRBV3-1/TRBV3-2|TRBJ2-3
ASSQDGQGAGDTQY
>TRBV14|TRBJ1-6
ASSHLGQGNSPLH
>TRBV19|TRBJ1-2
ASKESRGNYGYT
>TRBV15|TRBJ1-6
ATSRGQSYSPLH
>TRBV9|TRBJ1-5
ASSTGQGLNQPQH